The clone carrying this T cell receptor (beta chain) was seen once. This record comes from a study of blood T cell repertoires in COVID-19. V dropped 1 base and J dropped 6; count of bases not matched to a gene: 9. Germline V gives CDR1 SGHRS, CDR2 YFSETQ. The CDR3 runs to 15 residues. TCRdb's copy holds only in-frame clones and misses some; the assay was immunoSEQ multiplex PCR. The table has 50,000 or so clones, 85% to 90% seen once. Sequencing used peripheral blood. This clonotype originated in a man aged 55 to 70 with active COVID-19. The V call is TRBV5-1, the J call TRBJ1-2; 7 bases map to TRBD1. CDR3 nucleotide sequence: TGCGCCAGCAGCTTGACCCTTGACAGGGACCATGGCTACACCTTC. Protein sequence: CASSLTLDRDHGYTF.